This is a list of T cell receptor beta chains from one sample in a study of T-cell memory formation after mild COVID-19. MiXCR, applied by TCRdb to the 5' RACE reads, yields one record per CDR3 protein. The sample consists of a few hundred thousand distinct CDR3 sequences, 15% to 20% of them appearing once. Sequences were obtained from PBMCs or a T cell subset sorted from them (not recorded which). All receptors come from a man between 18 and 35 years old who had mild COVID-19 (a few samples of this study predate the infection). Cell type and time point are not known. The CDR3 runs from the conserved cysteine through the conserved F or W. A D gene is named only where the DNA matches it firmly. The size field is filled for only some rows; it gives once, few, many or a size class.

D gene,clone size,V gene,J gene,CDR3 DNA,CDR3 protein
.,.,TRBV7-9,TRBJ1-4,TGTGCCAGCAGCTTCGGACAGCCTAATGAAAAACTGTTTTTT,CASSFGQPNEKLFF
TRBD1,.,TRBV4-2,TRBJ1-2,TGTGCCAGCAGCTATGGGACAGACAACTATGGCTACACCTTC,CASSYGTDNYGYTF
.,.,TRBV3-1,TRBJ2-2,TGTGCCAGCAGCCAAGTGCCGGGGCCCACCGGGGAGCTGTTTTTT,CASSQVPGPTGELFF
.,.,TRBV29-1,TRBJ1-1,TGCAGCGTTGACGGCACAGGGATAGTCGTAAGCGGGAACACTGAAGCTTTCTTT,CSVDGTGIVVSGNTEAFF
.,.,TRBV27,TRBJ2-2,TGTGCCAGCAGCCGTTGGGGCGGGGAGCTGTTTTTT,CASSRWGGELFF
.,many,TRBV7-2,TRBJ2-2,TGTGCCAGCAGCTTAGTGGGCGGACCGTCCGTGACTGCGTTTTTT,CASSLVGGPSVTAFF
TRBD2,few,TRBV4-2,TRBJ2-3,TGTGCCAGCAGCCAGGAACCGGGACTAGCGGGGGTATATACGCAGTATTTT,CASSQEPGLAGVYTQYF
.,few,TRBV12-3/TRBV12-4,TRBJ2-3,TGTGCCAGCAGTTTCTACCGAGATACGCAGTATTTT,CASSFYRDTQYF
.,few,TRBV5-1,TRBJ2-3,TGCGCCAGCAGTTCTGCGGCGGGGAGCACAGATACGCAGTATTTT,CASSSAAGSTDTQYF
.,few,TRBV12-3/TRBV12-4,TRBJ1-2,TGTGCCAGCAGTTTAGAGTCAGGAGTGATCGGAGCTAACTATGGCTACACCTTC,CASSLESGVIGANYGYTF
.,few,TRBV7-3,TRBJ1-2,TGTGCCAGCAGCTTAGAGGGGAGTGCGACTGGCTACACCTTC,CASSLEGSATGYTF
.,.,TRBV2,TRBJ1-5,TGTGCCAGCAGTGGGCAAAGCGCAGGGGAGCCCCAGCATTTT,CASSGQSAGEPQHF
TRBD2,few,TRBV20-1,TRBJ2-3,TGCAGTGCCCCTGGACTAGCGGGGGGCACAGATACGCAGTATTTT,CSAPGLAGGTDTQYF
TRBD1,.,TRBV5-1,TRBJ2-5,TGCGCCAGCAGCTTGGACAGGGGTATAGGAGAGACCCAGTACTTC,CASSLDRGIGETQYF
.,few,TRBV12-3/TRBV12-4,TRBJ1-2,TGTGCCAGCACCTTACTCAGGGGTGGCTACACCTTC,CASTLLRGGYTF
TRBD1,.,TRBV6-1,TRBJ1-1,TGTGCCAGCACCGGAGGGGGCATTCCAGCTTTCTTT,CASTGGGIPAFF
.,.,TRBV29-1,TRBJ2-7,TGCAGCGTTGAAGGCACTAGGGACTACGAGCAGTACTTC,CSVEGTRDYEQYF
TRBD2,few,TRBV4-3,TRBJ2-2,TGCGCCAGCAGCCAAGATCGACTAGCGGGGACGTACACCGGGGAGCTGTTTTTT,CASSQDRLAGTYTGELFF
TRBD2,few,TRBV7-9,TRBJ2-1,TGTGCCAGCAGCTTAGTCGGCGGGGGACGGGACAATGAGCAGTTCTTC,CASSLVGGGRDNEQFF
.,.,TRBV7-9,TRBJ1-2,TGTGCCAGCAGCTTAGCCCCAGGGGCAAATGGCTACACCTTC,CASSLAPGANGYTF
.,.,TRBV4-1,TRBJ1-5,TGCGCCAGCAGCCCCCTAAGCGCATATAGCAATCAGCCCCAGCATTTT,CASSPLSAYSNQPQHF
TRBD2,.,TRBV20-1,TRBJ2-1,TGCAGTGTGCCAAATATAGCGGGGGGCGCCTACAATGAGCAGTTCTTC,CSVPNIAGGAYNEQFF
TRBD1,.,TRBV20-1,TRBJ1-4,TGCAGTGCTACGTATCCGGGACAGGGCAGTGAAAAACTGTTTTTT,CSATYPGQGSEKLFF
.,few,TRBV7-9,TRBJ2-1,TGTGCCAGCAGCCAGGGCGGGGTGTACAATGAGCAGTTCTTC,CASSQGGVYNEQFF
.,few,TRBV29-1,TRBJ2-5,TGCAGCGTTGACGATGCCCCGGGGACCCAAGAGACCCAGTACTTC,CSVDDAPGTQETQYF
.,few,TRBV18,TRBJ1-5,TGTGCCAGCTCACCAGGAGAGAATCAGCCCCAGCATTTT,CASSPGENQPQHF
.,.,TRBV6-2/TRBV6-3,TRBJ1-1,TGTGCCAGCAGTTACTCGAGTCAGCGACCTGAAGCTTTCTTT,CASSYSSQRPEAFF
.,once,TRBV29-1,TRBJ1-2,TGCACCGATGACGCCCGAAACTCTGGCTACACCTTC,CTDDARNSGYTF
TRBD1,.,TRBV5-1,TRBJ2-2,TGCGCCAGCTACTTAAACTCCGGGACAGGGTGGACCGGGGAGCTGTTTTTT,CASYLNSGTGWTGELFF
.,.,TRBV5-1,TRBJ2-1,TGCGCCAGCGAAAGAGGGGGGGGCGGCTCCTACAATGAGCAGTTCTTC,CASERGGGGSYNEQFF
TRBD1,once,TRBV4-3,TRBJ1-1,TGCGCCAGCAGCCAAGATGACAGGGGCGTAACTGAAGCTTTCTTT,CASSQDDRGVTEAFF
.,.,TRBV5-1,TRBJ2-1,TGCGCCAGCAGCTTGGCCGCCATGGGAATAAATGAGCAGTTCTTC,CASSLAAMGINEQFF
.,.,TRBV4-2,TRBJ2-5,TGTGCCAGCAGCCAGGCAGGGGCGAGGAAGACCCAGTACTTC,CASSQAGARKTQYF
.,.,TRBV6-5,TRBJ1-2,TGTGCCAGCAGTTACGCCGGCGAGGGGAGCGGCTATGGCTACACCTTC,CASSYAGEGSGYGYTF
.,.,TRBV18,TRBJ2-7,TGTGCCAGCTCACCAGGGGTCGGGGGCTACGAGCAGTACTTC,CASSPGVGGYEQYF
TRBD1,.,TRBV7-2,TRBJ2-2,TGTGCCAGCAGCCGAGCCGGGACAGGGTTCGGGGAGCTGTTTTTT,CASSRAGTGFGELFF
TRBD2,few,TRBV20-1,TRBJ2-1,TGCAGTGCTAGAGATTCGGCGGGGGGGCTGGGATACAATGAGCAGTTCTTC,CSARDSAGGLGYNEQFF
TRBD1,.,TRBV25-1,TRBJ2-7,TGTGCCAGCAGTGATGGGGACAGGGGTTCCTACGAGCAGTACTTC,CASSDGDRGSYEQYF
TRBD1,.,TRBV4-2,TRBJ1-1,TGTGCCAGCAGCCAAGTACAGGGGACGGTGAACACTGAAGCTTTCTTT,CASSQVQGTVNTEAFF
.,.,TRBV29-1,TRBJ2-5,TGCAGCGTTAGGGGGGGCCAAGAGACCCAGTACTTC,CSVRGGQETQYF
TRBD1,.,TRBV2,TRBJ1-2,TGTGCCAGCAGTCTCCAAGGACAGGTGGCCATTAACTATGGCTACACCTTC,CASSLQGQVAINYGYTF
.,.,TRBV15,TRBJ2-2,TGTGCCACCAGCAGGGGCACCGGGGAGCTGTTTTTT,CATSRGTGELFF
TRBD1,.,TRBV7-2,TRBJ1-5,TGTGCCAGCAGCCCCCGACAGGGGCGTCAGCCCCAGCATTTT,CASSPRQGRQPQHF
.,.,TRBV24-1,TRBJ2-3,TGTGCCACCAGTGACCCGATGGCGGGGCTGGATACGCAGTATTTT,CATSDPMAGLDTQYF
.,few,TRBV7-2,TRBJ2-1,TGTGCCAGCAGCTTAGTTCGAGCTCCGGGCTACAATGAGCAGTTCTTC,CASSLVRAPGYNEQFF
TRBD2,few,TRBV3-1,TRBJ2-5,TGTGCCAGCAGCCAAGCAGCGGGGGGGCCGCAGACCCAGTACTTC,CASSQAAGGPQTQYF
TRBD1,.,TRBV4-3,TRBJ1-5,TGCGCCAGCAGCCAAGATCAGGGGGCACAGGGGGGGTTGAATCAGCCCCAGCATTTT,CASSQDQGAQGGLNQPQHF
.,.,TRBV27,TRBJ2-5,TGTGCCAGCAGCCCAGGGTGGGCCTTTCCGGAGACCCAGTACTTC,CASSPGWAFPETQYF
.,few,TRBV6-5,TRBJ2-1,TGTGCCAGCGGGCGGGCTACTCTACCGGTCGAGTTCTTC,CASGRATLPVEFF